This T cell receptor (beta chain) derives from a study of blood T cells in healthy people across ages. This clonotype was seen a few times. Its antigen is not identified. Every donor contributed about 10 milliliters of peripheral blood by blood draw. Study outcomes and limitations: Long-lived and aged donors differed, with more naive CD4+ cells and higher diversity in the long-lived.

This CDR3 spans 14 amino acids. CDR1 and CDR2 from the germline V gene are SNHLY and FYNNEI. V lost 3 bases and J 0 bases, leaving 3 bases between the germline ends. Using a J-beta primer mix together with a sample-barcoded 5' primer, a second PCR was run for about 6 to 11 cycles. The template-switch adaptor was a 5' adaptor with 12 random nucleotides. It tagged each cDNA molecule. Every individual sample yielded 2.5 million or more paired-end reads (each containing CDR3). TCRdb called the 5' RACE reads again in MiXCR, with one record for every CDR3 protein. This sample has 910,000 or so distinct CDR3 sequences, with roughly 51% found just once.

The sequence was obtained from a woman between 55 and 75 years old in good health. This sequence joins TRBV2 and TRBJ2-6; no clear D gene. The sample was blood. This chain's CDR3 is CASSELSGANVLTF. CDR3 DNA: TGTGCCAGCAGTGAGCTCTCTGGGGCCAACGTCCTGACTTTC.